The 23 T cell receptor beta chains below come from one sample, sequenced in a study of T cell repertoires in cytomegalovirus infection. A single record per CDR3 protein comes from TCRdb applying MiXCR to the reads. The profile shows roughly 860,000 distinct CDR3 sequences, less than 35% of them singletons. For these TCRs, the target antigens are not known. Sequenced material: cultured CD8+ T cells from PBMCs, taken from culture after CMV antigen stimulation. These receptors came from a human donor in good health (CMV status not recorded). Some clones in this sample may be carry-over from other donors' samples.

There are a few counts of this clonotype. V usage is TRBV29-1 and J usage is TRBJ1-1; weak D call: TRBD1 (5 bases). From germline, CDR1 is SQVTM and CDR2 ANQGSEA. CDR3 size: 15 residues. With 0 bases removed from V and 1 base from J, the gap between germline ends came to 12 bases. CDR3 residues: CSVEDRGGENTEAFF. CDR3 nucleotide sequence: TGCAGCGTTGAAGATCGGGGGGGAGAGAACACTGAAGCTTTCTTT.

This clonotype was counted only a few times. The V call is TRBV4-1, the J call TRBJ2-7; D is perhaps TRBD1 or TRBD2 (6 bases each). The CDR3 loop spans 15 amino acids. Germline CDR1 MGHRA, CDR2 YSYEKL. With 2 bases removed from V and 5 bases from J, the gap between germline ends came to 16 bases. The CDR3 spells CASSQTGSRGDEQYF. In nucleotides, the CDR3 is TGCGCCAGCAGCCAAACTGGGTCAAGGGGGGACGAGCAGTACTTC.

The J gene is TRBJ2-5, the V gene TRBV6-2 or TRBV6-3; no reliable D call. This CDR3 comprises 12 residues. Trimming cost V 7 bases and J 5 bases, with 11 bases left between them. Germline CDR1 reads MNHEY; CDR2 reads SVGEGT. The CDR3 region is CASIWPSETQYF. CDR3 DNA: TGTGCCAGCATCTGGCCTTCGGAGACCCAGTACTTC.

V usage is TRBV5-1 and J usage is TRBJ1-6, with D maybe TRBD1 (5 bases). This CDR3 is built from 15 residues. V gave up 0 bases and J gave up 5 bases, with 9 bases separating them. The germline V gene encodes CDR1 SGHRS and CDR2 YFSETQ. As DNA, the CDR3 is TGCGCCAGCAGCTTGGGGGACCGAGATAATTCACCCCTCCACTTT. It specifies CASSLGDRDNSPLHF.

About this clonotype: Mismatch with germline at one junction end may stem from a read error. The rearrangement joins TRBV7-6 to TRBJ1-1, with no clear D. The germline gives CDR1 SGHVS, CDR2 FNYEAQ. This CDR3 is built from 12 residues. The CDR3 loop is CAGSFPGTEAFF. The CDR3 DNA is TGTGCCGGCAGCTTTCCGGGGACTGAAGCTTTCTTT.

This clonotype showed up just a few times. The V and J genes are TRBV20-1 and TRBJ1-1; D not certain. Germline CDR1 is DFQATT and CDR2 is SNEGSKA (reference sequence). The CDR3 runs to 11 residues. CDR3: CRTVGNTEAFF. In DNA, the CDR3 is TGCAGGACGGTGGGTAACACTGAAGCTTTCTTT.

The chain links TRBV10-3 to TRBJ2-3; 8 positions match TRBD2. Trimming removed 0 bases from V and 2 bases from J; junction bases left unmatched: 4. This CDR3 has 16 amino acids. Germline-derived CDR1 and CDR2 are ENHRY and SYGVKD. Written as DNA, the CDR3 is TGTGCCATCAGTGAGTCCCTAGCGGGTAACACAGATACGCAGTATTTT. Protein: CAISESLAGNTDTQYF.

This clonotype was counted ten times or more. This chain uses TRBV24-1 with TRBJ1-1, with 8 bases fitting TRBD1. The CDR3 runs to 19 residues. Germline lookup yields CDR1 KGHDR and CDR2 SFDVKD. The V and J ends lost 0 bases and 3 bases, in that order; junction bases with no gene match: 14. The CDR3 bases are TGTGCCACCAGTGATTTGCACGGACAGGGTGAACACTACGACACTGAAGCTTTCTTT. This translates into CATSDLHGQGEHYDTEAFF.

The chain links TRBV5-5 to TRBJ2-2, with a weak D call TRBD2 (5 bases). Trimming took 3 bases from V and 6 from J, leaving 21 bases between them. The CDR3 contains 17 residues. Looked up from germline, CDR1 is SGHKS and CDR2 is YYEKEE (reference sequence). This chain's CDR3 is CASSYNWAPTGSGELFF. The CDR3 bases are TGTGCCAGCAGCTACAATTGGGCCCCCACGGGGTCCGGGGAGCTGTTTTTT. The complete variable domain, with remaining parts taken from reference TRBV5-5 and TRBJ2-2, reads DAGVTQSPTHLIKTRGQQVTLRCSPISGHKSVSWYQQVLGQGPQFIFQYYEKEERGRGNFPDRFSARQFPNYSSELNVNALLLGDSALYLCASSYNWAPTGSGELFFGEGSRLTVL.

Many counts were recorded for this clonotype. V gene TRBV7-9 combines with J gene TRBJ1-5, with 9 bases lining up with TRBD1. Unmatched junction bases numbered 6, after V lost 5 bases and J lost 4 bases. This CDR3 spans 15 amino acids. Per germline, CDR1 SEHNR and CDR2 FQNEAQ (reference sequence). For the CDR3, the DNA is TGTGCCAGCAGCACAGGACAGGGGTTTAATCAGCCCCAGCATTTT. It specifies CASSTGQGFNQPQHF.

At least ten counts were recorded for this clonotype. This chain uses TRBV7-6 with TRBJ2-2, with 9 nucleotides matching TRBD1. This CDR3 region has 14 residues. Germline V gene sequence: CDR1 SGHVS, CDR2 FNYEAQ. The V and J ends lost 3 bases and 7 bases, in that order; junction bases with no gene match: 3. CDR3 in DNA: TGTGCCAGCAGCTTGGACAGGGGTAACGGGGAGCTGTTTTTT. This gives the protein CASSLDRGNGELFF.

This chain links TRBV25-1 with TRBJ2-4; a possible D gene is TRBD2 (5 bases). Per the germline V gene, CDR1 is MGHDK and CDR2 is SYGVNS. V was cut by 2 bases and J by 10 bases, with 18 bases left in between. The CDR3 sequence is 15 residues long. CDR3 loop: CASSERSRGRLIQYF. CDR3 coding DNA: TGTGCCAGCAGTGAACGTTCGCGCGGTCGACTAATTCAGTACTTC.

The V gene is TRBV12-3 or TRBV12-4, the J gene TRBJ2-2; perhaps D is TRBD1 or TRBD2 (5 bases each). V dropped 7 bases and J dropped 6 bases, with 21 bases sitting between them. The CDR3 has 16 amino acids. In nucleotides, the CDR3 is TGTGCCAGCACCACCTCTTACGGGGCGACGGCCGGGGAGCTGTTTTTT. Protein sequence: CASTTSYGATAGELFF.

The table lists this clonotype with a few counts. The rearrangement joins TRBV6-5 to TRBJ2-7; unclear D gene. Trimming shortened V by 2 bases and J by 2 bases, and 4 bases separated the two germline ends. This CDR3 comprises 12 residues. Per germline, CDR1 MNHEY and CDR2 SVGAGI. The CDR3 nucleotides are TGTGCCAGCAGTTACGACGCCTACGAGCAGTACTTC. Translation: CASSYDAYEQYF.

This chain joins TRBV28 and TRBJ1-1, with D perhaps TRBD1 (5 bases). The CDR3 is 15 residues long. With 2 bases removed from V and 6 bases from J, the gap between germline ends came to 16 bases. Per germline, CDR1 MDHEN and CDR2 SYDVKM. The CDR3 DNA reads as TGTGCCAGCAGTTTAACTAGGGGCGGGGGGTCTGAAGCTTTCTTT. This translates into CASSLTRGGGSEAFF.

This clonotype was detected ten times or more. V gene TRBV7-6 combines with J gene TRBJ2-1; perhaps D is TRBD1 or TRBD2 (5 bases each). Germline CDR1 SGHVS, CDR2 FNYEAQ. Between the trimmed V and J ends, which lost 5 bases and 7 bases, there was a span of 12 bases. This CDR3 is 13 amino acids long. Here the CDR3 reads CASSRDPLNEQFF. CDR3 nucleotide sequence: TGTGCCAGCAGCAGGGACCCCCTAAATGAGCAGTTCTTC.

In this sample, this clonotype turned up a few times. The CDR3 nucleotides are TGTGCCAGCAGAATACAGGAGGCGGGGTACGAGCAGTACTTC. This sequence encodes CASRIQEAGYEQYF. The chain links TRBV28 to TRBJ2-7, with TRBD2 as a possible D gene (6 bases). Germline-derived CDR1 and CDR2 are MDHEN and SYDVKM. Trimming took 6 bases from V and 4 from J, leaving 16 bases between them. This CDR3 region has 14 residues.

The rearrangement uses TRBV6-5 and TRBJ2-1, with D perhaps matching TRBD1 (5 bases). The CDR3 length is 14 residues. Trimming stripped 7 bases from V and 2 bases from J, with 12 bases between. Per the germline V gene, CDR1 is MNHEY and CDR2 is SVGAGI. The chain's CDR3 is CASTPRATYNEQFF. The CDR3 DNA sequence: TGTGCCAGCACCCCCAGGGCAACCTACAATGAGCAGTTCTTC.

The chain carries TRBV7-2 and TRBJ1-2; tentative D call: TRBD1 (6 bases). This CDR3 is built from 12 residues. CDR1 and CDR2 (germline): SGHTA, FQGNSA. The V end lost 10 bases, the J end lost 5 bases, and 14 bases lay between the germline ends. The chain's CDR3 is CAIPARGYGYTF. The CDR3 DNA is TGTGCCATCCCGGCCAGGGGATATGGCTACACCTTC.

J is TRBJ2-3 and V is TRBV4-1; 9 bases line up with TRBD1. J gave up 6 bases and V 0 bases, and 4 bases lay outside the gene matches. In germline, CDR1 is MGHRA, CDR2 YSYEKL. The CDR3 sequence is 15 residues long. The CDR3 DNA sequence: TGCGCCAGCAGCCAAGATTCGGGACAGGGCGATACGCAGTATTTT. It yields the protein CASSQDSGQGDTQYF.

In this sample, this clonotype turned up a few times. This chain connects TRBV10-3 to TRBJ1-2; 9 bases match TRBD1. The germline V gene has CDR1 ENHRY and CDR2 SYGVKD. Trimming removed 2 bases from V and 13 bases from J; junction bases left unmatched: 17. CDR3 length equals 16 residues. CDR3 amino acids: CAISEPGTGPDGYTTF. The CDR3 coding sequence is TGTGCCATCAGTGAGCCCGGGACAGGGCCGGATGGCTACACCACCTTC.

This clonotype turned up a few times. This sequence joins TRBV2 and TRBJ2-1; D could derive from TRBD1 or TRBD2 (5 bases each). This CDR3 region has 14 residues. The V and J ends lost 11 bases and 3 bases respectively, with 17 bases between them. Germline V gene lookup returns CDR1 SNHLY and CDR2 FYNNEI. DNA for the CDR3: TGTGCCCGAGGGACGGGGATAAACTACAATGAGCAGTTCTTC. This sequence encodes CARGTGINYNEQFF.

In this sample, this clonotype turned up many times. The V call is TRBV7-9, the J call TRBJ2-5; TRBD1 might be the D (6 bases). Deletions cut 3 bases from V and 4 bases from J, with 12 bases between. Germline assignment: CDR1 SEHNR and CDR2 FQNEAQ (reference sequence). The CDR3 has 14 residues. This CDR3 is CASSLPTGGETQYF. CDR3 nucleotide sequence: TGTGCCAGCAGCTTGCCGACAGGAGGAGAGACCCAGTACTTC. The variable domain in full, completed from reference TRBV7-9 and TRBJ2-5, reads DTGVSQNPRHKITKRGQNVTFRCDPISEHNRLYWYRQTLGQGPEFLTYFQNEAQLEKSRLLSDRFSAERPKGSFSTLEIQRTEQGDSAMYLCASSLPTGGETQYFGPGTRLLVL.